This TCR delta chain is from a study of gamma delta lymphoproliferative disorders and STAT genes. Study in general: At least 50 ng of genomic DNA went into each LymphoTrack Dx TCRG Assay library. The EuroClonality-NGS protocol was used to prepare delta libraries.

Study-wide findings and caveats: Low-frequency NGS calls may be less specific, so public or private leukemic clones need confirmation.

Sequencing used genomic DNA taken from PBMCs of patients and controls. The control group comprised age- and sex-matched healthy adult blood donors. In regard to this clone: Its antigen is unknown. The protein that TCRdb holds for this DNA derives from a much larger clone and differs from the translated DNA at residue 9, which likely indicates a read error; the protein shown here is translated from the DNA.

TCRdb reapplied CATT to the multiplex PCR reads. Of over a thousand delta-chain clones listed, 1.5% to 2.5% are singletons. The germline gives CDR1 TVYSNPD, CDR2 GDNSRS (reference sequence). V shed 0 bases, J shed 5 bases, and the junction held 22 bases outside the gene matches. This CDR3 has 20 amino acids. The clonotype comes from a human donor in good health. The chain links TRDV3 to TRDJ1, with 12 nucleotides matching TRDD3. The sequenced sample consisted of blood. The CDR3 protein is CAFSGALQRVLGDTFDKLIF. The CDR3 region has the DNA TGTGCCTTTAGCGGGGCGTTACAGAGAGTACTGGGGGATACTTTTGATAAACTCATCTTT. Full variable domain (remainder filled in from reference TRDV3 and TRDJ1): CDKVTQSSPDQTVASGSEVVLLCTYDTVYSNPDLFWYRIRPDYSFQFVFYGDNSRSEGADFTQGRFSVKHILTQKAFHLVISPVRTEDSATYYCAFSGALQRVLGDTFDKLIFGKGTRVTVEP.